This T cell receptor (beta chain) is drawn from a study of cytomegalovirus exposure and HLA in healthy donors. Looked up from germline, CDR1 is LNHDA and CDR2 is SQIVND (reference sequence). CDR3 length equals 14 residues. The trim removed 4 bases at V and 5 bases at J, leaving 7 bases unmatched. The PCR employed 60 Vbeta primers together with 13 Jbeta primers. Some clones are missing from TCRdb's copy, which holds only in-frame ones; the method was immunoSEQ multiplex PCR. The sample comprises more than 150,000 clones, 84% of which are singletons, and about 0.25% rests with the top ten. The chain is built from TRBV19 and TRBJ2-5; 7 nucleotides align to TRBD1. This receptor was taken from a boy aged 10-17 years in good health and CMV-seronegative. Sequencing was done on a sample of PBMCs. This CDR3 reads CASSKIGGEETQYF. CDR3 sequence (DNA): TGTGCCAGTAGTAAGATAGGGGGCGAGGAGACCCAGTACTTC.